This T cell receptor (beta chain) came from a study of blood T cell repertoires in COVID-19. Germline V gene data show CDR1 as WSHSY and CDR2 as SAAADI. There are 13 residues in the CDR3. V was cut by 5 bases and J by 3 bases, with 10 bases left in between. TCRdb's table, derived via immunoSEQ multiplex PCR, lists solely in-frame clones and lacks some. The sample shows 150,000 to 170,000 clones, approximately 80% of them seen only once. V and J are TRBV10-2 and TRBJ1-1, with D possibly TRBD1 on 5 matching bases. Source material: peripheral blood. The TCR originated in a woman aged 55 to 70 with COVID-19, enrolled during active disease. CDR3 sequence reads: CASSWTLYTEAFF. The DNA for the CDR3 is TGCGCCAGCAGTTGGACACTCTACACTGAAGCTTTCTTT.